This TCR beta chain was sequenced for a study of T cells in localized non-small cell lung cancer. General study points: Clonality of T cells reached its maximum in uninvolved adjacent lung, surpassing tumor. Since sequencing was restricted to only one region of the tumor, intratumor heterogeneity remains a possibility. Among the top 100 tumor clones, a median about 59 appeared in adjacent lung. A denser population of T cells in blood accompanied longer overall survival.

The data were produced by immunoSEQ multiplex PCR, yet TCRdb's version contains in-frame clones alone and is incomplete. The sample records 30,000 to 40,000 clones, about nine tenths being singletons. Germline CDR1 is SGHTA and CDR2 is FQGNSA. The CDR3 runs 14 residues. V lost 5 bases and J 4 bases, leaving 14 bases between the germline ends. Concerning this clone itself: The antigen remains undetermined.

Sequenced here: peripheral blood, sampled before any cancer treatment. The sequence was obtained from a woman aged 35 to 69 with stage I lung adenocarcinoma. This sequence joins TRBV7-2 and TRBJ1-2, with a possible D match to TRBD1 (6 bases). The DNA of the CDR3 is TGTGCCAGCAGCCCAACAGGGAGCTCCTATGGCTACACCTTC. This translates into CASSPTGSSYGYTF.